The 9 T cell receptor beta chains given below trace back to one sample, sequenced in a study of CD8 T cells in acute hepatitis C reinfection. Broader study findings: Overrepresentation in the naive pool did not explain the preferential TRBV04 and TRBV06 usage seen in all groups.

Described time point: acute HCV infection, within 168 days of estimated infection date. No in vitro expansion preceded sequencing of these hepatitis C virus-specific cells, which were studied ex vivo. Repertoires were generated with immunoSEQ multiplex PCR, while TCRdb's copy carries only in-frame clones and drops some. The top ten hold more than 9% of the sample, which has approximately 1,400 clones, less than 60% seen once. The material was HCV NS3-1073 tetramer-sorted CD8+ T cells from PBMCs, obtained during acute infection. The receptors were sampled from a woman aged 18 to 35 who spontaneously cleared hepatitis C infection.

The genes are TRBV2 and TRBJ1-1; the D is unclear. The CDR3 spans 17 residues. Germline V gene lookup returns CDR1 SNHLY and CDR2 FYNNEI. V was cut by 6 bases and J by 0 bases, with 20 bases left in between. As DNA, the CDR3 is TGTGCCAGCAGCTTCATAGGCGGTGATTTTATGAACACTGAAGCTTTCTTT. Protein product: CASSFIGGDFMNTEAFF.

The chain uses TRBV14 and TRBJ2-7; TRBD2 matches 8 bases. Germline assignment: CDR1 SGHDN and CDR2 FVKESK. The CDR3 totals 14 residues. Trimming at V came to 5 bases and at J to 6 bases, leaving 9 bases not matched to a gene. CDR3 sequence (DNA): TGTGCCAGCAGCTCATCTCAGCGGGAGTTCGAGCAGTACTTC. This sequence encodes CASSSSQREFEQYF.

In this sample, this clone turned up a few times. The chain links TRBV9 to TRBJ2-2; D is undetermined. Germline-derived CDR1 and CDR2 are SGDLS and YYNGEE. The CDR3 loop spans 16 amino acids. Trimming shortened V by 4 bases and J by 6 bases, and 19 bases separated the two germline ends. The CDR3 nucleotides are TGTGCCAGCAGCCCAAGAACGGATGGAGAGGCCGGGGAGCTGTTTTTT. Protein: CASSPRTDGEAGELFF.

This clone was detected only once. This chain joins TRBV11-2 and TRBJ2-3; 11 bases match TRBD2. The germline CDR1 and CDR2 sequences are SGHAT and FQNNGV. This CDR3 is built from 19 residues. V gave up 4 bases and J gave up 0 bases; unmatched junction bases: 12. CDR3 residues: CASSSVPGTSGSSTDTQYF. The CDR3 DNA follows: TGTGCCAGCAGCTCGGTCCCCGGGACTAGCGGTTCTAGCACAGATACGCAGTATTTT.

For this clone: This may arise from a read error, as a much more abundant clone is one base away. Other DNA sequences in the sample encode the same CDR3. J is TRBJ2-2 and V is TRBV5-4; possibly TRBD2 for D (6 bases). CDR3 length: 17 residues. Germline loops: CDR1 SGHNT, CDR2 YYREEE (reference sequence). The V and J ends lost 4 bases and 0 bases respectively, with 16 bases between them. The CDR3 spells CASSQEPGAPNTGELFF. The CDR3 DNA sequence: TGTGCCAGCAGCCAAGAACCGGGAGCCCCGAACACCGGGGAGCTGTTTTTT.

The V gene is TRBV7-7, the J gene TRBJ2-5; 14 positions match TRBD2. The CDR3 has 16 amino acids. Trimming removed 5 bases from V and 4 bases from J; junction bases left unmatched: 6. In germline, CDR1 is SSHAT, CDR2 FNYEAQ (reference sequence). CDR3 nucleotide sequence: TGTGCCAGCAGCCCGGGGACTAGCGGGAGTGGAGAGACCCAGTACTTC. As protein: CASSPGTSGSGETQYF. The variable domain in full, with the rest retrieved from reference TRBV7-7 and TRBJ2-5, is GAGVSQSPRYKVTKRGQDVTLRCDPISSHATLYWYQQALGQGPEFLTYFNYEAQPDKSGLPSDRFSAERPEGSISTLTIQRTEQRDSAMYRCASSPGTSGSGETQYFGPGTRLLVL.

This clone was counted only a few times. The rearrangement joins TRBV15 to TRBJ2-1; D assignment may be TRBD1 or TRBD2 (5 bases each). V lost 1 base to trimming and J lost 9 bases, with 25 bases between them. CDR1 and CDR2 (germline): LNHNV, YYDKDF (reference sequence). The CDR3 spans 18 residues. The CDR3 is CATSRGIGGSEVSAEQFF. The CDR3 DNA sequence: TGTGCCACCAGCAGAGGAATTGGGGGTAGCGAGGTTTCAGCTGAGCAGTTCTTC.

The chain recombines TRBV7-2 with TRBJ2-7; D possibly matches TRBD1 or TRBD2 (7 bases each). Deletions cut 5 bases from V and 0 bases from J, with 17 bases between. CDR1 is SGHTA, CDR2 FQGNSA, per germline. The CDR3 is made up of 16 amino acids. The CDR3 bases are TGTGCCAGCAGCCCGGAGGGGGCGGGAGCCTCCTACGAGCAGTACTTC. It specifies CASSPEGAGASYEQYF.

This clone is a singleton in its sample. The chain has TRBV7-8 and TRBJ2-1, with TRBD2 matching over 7 bases. Trimming removed 5 bases from V and 5 bases from J; junction bases left unmatched: 6. CDR3 size: 14 residues. Germline CDR1 and CDR2: SGHVS and FQNEAQ. The CDR3 coding sequence is TGTGCCAGCAGCGAGCGGGAAGTCGACAATGAGCAGTTCTTC. As protein: CASSEREVDNEQFF.